This is a list of T cell receptor beta chains from one sample in a study of T cell changes during pregnancy in multiple sclerosis. Assay: immunoSEQ multiplex PCR; the TCRdb copy retains only in-frame clones and omits some. The sample has 45,000 to 55,000 clones, around 94% seen once. This sample comprised CD8+ T cells from peripheral blood mononuclear cells, obtained before pregnancy. These receptors were taken from a female donor with multiple sclerosis, enrolled in a pregnancy study. Each CDR3 is given with its conserved first and last residue. The D gene is left open where the match is weak. Some rows mark clone size as missing; the rest say once, few, many or name a class of expanded clone.

V	J	size	D	DNA	CDR3
TRBV9	TRBJ2-7	few	.	TGTGCCAGCGGGGAAGGGGGTATCGAGCAGTACTTC	CASGEGGIEQYF
TRBV5-1	TRBJ2-1	.	.	TGCGCCAGCAAAAGACAGCACTACAATGAGCAGTTCTTC	CASKRQHYNEQFF
TRBV27	TRBJ1-1	.	.	TGTGCCAGCAGTCCACGACAGGTTACGAACACTGAAGCTTTCTTT	CASSPRQVTNTEAFF
TRBV14	TRBJ2-7	.	.	TGTGCCAGCAGCCAAGAATGGGGCCAAACCTACGAGCAGTACTTC	CASSQEWGQTYEQYF
TRBV7-9	TRBJ2-2	once	.	TGTGCCAGCAGCTTAGTAGCGGCACCCGGGGAGCTGTTTTTT	CASSLVAAPGELFF
TRBV2	TRBJ1-4	.	.	TGTGCGAGCAGGGAGGGACGCCTCGATGAAAAACTGTTTTTT	CASREGRLDEKLFF
TRBV18	TRBJ2-7	.	TRBD2	TGTGCCAGCTCACTAGGCACCGGGACTAACTACGAGCAGTACTTC	CASSLGTGTNYEQYF
TRBV4-1	TRBJ1-5	.	.	TGCGCCAGCAGCCAAGTACGGGGGGCAGGTCAGCCCCAGCATTTT	CASSQVRGAGQPQHF
TRBV27	TRBJ2-1	.	.	TGTGCCAGCAGTTTAGGGGGAGGGGGGTACACTGAGCAGTTCTTC	CASSLGGGGYTEQFF
TRBV6-1	TRBJ2-7	.	.	TGTGCCAGCAGTGAGCTACAGGGAAATCGTTACTTC	CASSELQGNRYF
TRBV7-6	TRBJ2-3	.	TRBD2	TGTGCCAGCAGCCTACTAGCGGGCGTGGGAGATACGCAGTATTTT	CASSLLAGVGDTQYF
TRBV27	TRBJ1-5	.	TRBD1	TGTGCCAGCAGTTCCCGGCCCCCTACAGGGGTTGTCGGTCAGCCCCAGCATTTT	CASSSRPPTGVVGQPQHF
TRBV5-6	TRBJ2-7	.	TRBD1	TGTGCCAGCAGCTTGGCCGGGACAGTGCTACGAGGGCAGTACTTC	CASSLAGTVLRGQYF
TRBV5-1	TRBJ2-7	.	.	TGCGCCAGCAGCTTGGATGCATCTACGACATTATACGAGCAGTACTTC	CASSLDASTTLYEQYF
TRBV9	TRBJ2-7	.	TRBD2	TGTGCCAGCAGCGCGGGGGGACTAGCGGGAGACGAGCAGTACTTC	CASSAGGLAGDEQYF
TRBV19	TRBJ2-1	.	.	TGTGCCAGTATGTCTTCCAATGAGCAGTTCTTC	CASMSSNEQFF
TRBV7-9	TRBJ1-5	few	TRBD1	TGTGCCAGCAGCCAGGGACAGGACGATCAGCCCCAGCATTTT	CASSQGQDDQPQHF
TRBV7-6	TRBJ1-3	.	.	TGTGCCAGCAGCCCCCAGGGGTCTGGAAACACCATATATTTT	CASSPQGSGNTIYF
TRBV5-8	TRBJ1-5	.	TRBD1	TGTGCCAGCAGCGCAGGGCGTCGGGACAGGGTGGTCAATCAGCCCCAGCATTTT	CASSAGRRDRVVNQPQHF
TRBV9	TRBJ2-1	.	.	TGTGCCAGTTATGGGGGGACGGGCAATGAGCAGTTCTTC	CASYGGTGNEQFF
TRBV19	TRBJ2-1	once	.	TGTGCCAGTAGTATAGCCGGAGAACCACACAATGAGCAGTTCTTC	CASSIAGEPHNEQFF
TRBV28	TRBJ2-7	.	.	TGTGCCAGCAGTTTTGGGGCGTGGAGCTCCTACGAGCAGTACTTC	CASSFGAWSSYEQYF
TRBV6-5	TRBJ2-2	.	.	TGTGCCAGCAGTTACAGGAAATACAGGGAAGCCGGGGAGCTGTTTTTT	CASSYRKYREAGELFF
TRBV27	TRBJ1-5	.	.	TGTGCCAGCAGTTTGTTAGCGGGGAGTCAGCCCCAGCATTTT	CASSLLAGSQPQHF
TRBV5-1	TRBJ2-1	once	.	TGCGCCAGCAGGCTCGACTTCGGTGAGCAGTTCTTC	CASRLDFGEQFF
TRBV28	TRBJ2-1	.	TRBD2	TGTGCCAGCAGTTTACTCATAGCGGGACATGACAATGAGCAGTTCTTC	CASSLLIAGHDNEQFF
TRBV5-4	TRBJ2-7	.	TRBD2	TGTGCCAGCAGCTTTAGCGGGAGGCGTTCCTACGAGCAGTACTTC	CASSFSGRRSYEQYF